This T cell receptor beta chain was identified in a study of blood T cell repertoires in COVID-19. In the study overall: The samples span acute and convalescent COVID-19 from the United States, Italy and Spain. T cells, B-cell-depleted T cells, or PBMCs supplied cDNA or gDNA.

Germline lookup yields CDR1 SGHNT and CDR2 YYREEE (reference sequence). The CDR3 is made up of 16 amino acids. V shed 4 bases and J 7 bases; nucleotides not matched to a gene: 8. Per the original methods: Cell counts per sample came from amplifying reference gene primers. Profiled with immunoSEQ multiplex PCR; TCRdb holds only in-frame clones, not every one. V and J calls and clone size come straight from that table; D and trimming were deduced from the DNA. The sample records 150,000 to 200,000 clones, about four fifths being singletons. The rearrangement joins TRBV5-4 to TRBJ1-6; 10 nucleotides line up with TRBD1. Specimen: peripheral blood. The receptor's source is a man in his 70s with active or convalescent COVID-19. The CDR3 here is CASSNRDRGANSPLHF. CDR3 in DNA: TGTGCCAGCAGCAACCGGGACAGGGGAGCCAATTCACCCCTCCACTTT.